This entry lists 6 T cell receptor beta chains sequenced from one sample in a study of T cells in Graves' hyperthyroidism and ophthalmopathy (dated 2019 in TCRdb). Receptors were amplified or captured by multiplex PCR. The data were produced on an Illumina HiSeq 2000. The TCR beta CDR3 regions were amplified from the RNA transcripts. For the first round of RT-PCR on the TCR CDR3, the HTBI primer set was used together with the Qiagen OneStep RT-PCR kit. Through fastp at Q25 and MiXCR, TCRdb rebuilt clones from the public reads, retaining in-frame beta chains. Each CDR3 protein gets just one entry, which takes the most common genes and DNA from the rows behind it. Across this sample there are about 720,000 distinct CDR3 sequences, with over 15% seen only once. Of the sample, over 15% is held by the ten largest clones. What was sequenced was blood. The origin of the receptors is a woman aged 50 to 65 with Graves' hyperthyroidism that later progressed to Graves' ophthalmopathy.

As regards this clonotype: A much larger clone lies one base from this, so it may be a read error. The chain recombines TRBV27 with TRBJ1-5, with TRBD1 matching over 9 bases. The V gene's germline CDR1 is MNHEY and CDR2 SMNVEV (reference sequence). The CDR3 is 15 residues long. The chain's CDR3 is CASSLSTRDRDVRHF. The CDR3 bases are TGTGCCAGCAGTCTATCGACGAGGGACAGGGACGTACGGCATTTT.

This clonotype was seen only a few times. This chain joins TRBV29-1 and TRBJ2-1; D tentatively fits TRBD1 or TRBD2 (6 bases each). This CDR3 has 16 amino acids. Germline CDR1 reads SQVTM; CDR2 reads ANQGSEA. V dropped 7 bases and J dropped 7 bases, with 26 bases sitting between them. This chain's CDR3 is CSAPPVGGTAGNEQFF. The CDR3 region has the DNA TGCAGCGCCCCTCCCGTGGGGGGCACGGCTGGTAATGAGCAGTTCTTC.

The chain combines TRBV6-1 with TRBJ1-6; D gene ambiguous. Per the germline V gene, CDR1 is MNHNS and CDR2 is SASEGT. The CDR3 spans 15 residues. V was pared by 4 bases and J by 7 bases, with 14 bases between. The chain's CDR3 is CASSGRGGRNSPLHF. CDR3 DNA: TGTGCCAGCAGTGGCCGAGGAGGCCGAAATTCACCCCTCCACTTT.

V gene TRBV24-1 combines with J gene TRBJ1-5; 8 bases are a match to TRBD1. There are 16 residues in the CDR3. The V gene end was trimmed by 4 bases and the J gene end by 0 bases; junction bases not matched to a gene: 4. From germline, CDR1 is KGHDR and CDR2 SFDVKD. As DNA, the CDR3 is TGTGCCACCAGTGACCCGGGACAGGATAGCAATCAGCCCCAGCATTTT. Residues: CATSDPGQDSNQPQHF.

The chain combines TRBV24-1 with TRBJ2-1, with 9 positions matching TRBD2. Germline V gives CDR1 KGHDR, CDR2 SFDVKD. The CDR3 spans 16 residues. V was clipped by 9 bases and J by 7 bases; unmatched bases: 15. CDR3 nucleotide sequence: TGTGCCACCGGGGGGGCGGGGGGGAACCCCAGGAATGAGCAGTTCTTC. This encodes CATGGAGGNPRNEQFF.

This clonotype was seen more than once but under ten times. This chain joins TRBV20-1 and TRBJ1-2, with unresolved D. Germline V gives CDR1 DFQATT, CDR2 SNEGSKA (reference sequence). V was trimmed by 6 bases and J by 8 bases, leaving 16 bases between them. The CDR3 contains 12 residues. The CDR3 region is CSALGLGMGYTF. DNA of the CDR3: TGCAGTGCCCTGGGCCTGGGCATGGGCTACACCTTC.